The clone carrying this T cell receptor beta chain has at least ten counts. Its antigen is unidentified. Synthesis of cDNA was performed by 5'RACE using 10-nucleotide random UMIs. TCRdb itself ran the 5' RACE reads through MiXCR, one entry per CDR3 protein. The sample lists roughly 16,000 distinct CDR3 sequences; roughly 14% were seen once. The source of the sample is a study of neurological immune-mediated disorders. Study results and limitations: Falling below healthy controls, multiple sclerosis showed the least TCR clonal expansion, while HTLV-1-associated myelopathy showed the most.

The CDR3 spans 15 residues. Trimming cost V 6 bases and J 6 bases, with 18 bases left between them. Germline CDR1 is SEHNR and CDR2 is FQNEAQ (reference sequence). The genes are TRBV7-9 and TRBJ2-1, with a possible D match to TRBD2 (6 bases). Sequencing was performed on PBMCs. This receptor was taken from a man in his sixties with HTLV-1-associated myelopathy (HAM/TSP). CDR3: CASSFRGTRGNEQFF. CDR3 bases: TGTGCCAGCAGTTTCCGTGGGACTCGGGGCAATGAGCAGTTCTTC.